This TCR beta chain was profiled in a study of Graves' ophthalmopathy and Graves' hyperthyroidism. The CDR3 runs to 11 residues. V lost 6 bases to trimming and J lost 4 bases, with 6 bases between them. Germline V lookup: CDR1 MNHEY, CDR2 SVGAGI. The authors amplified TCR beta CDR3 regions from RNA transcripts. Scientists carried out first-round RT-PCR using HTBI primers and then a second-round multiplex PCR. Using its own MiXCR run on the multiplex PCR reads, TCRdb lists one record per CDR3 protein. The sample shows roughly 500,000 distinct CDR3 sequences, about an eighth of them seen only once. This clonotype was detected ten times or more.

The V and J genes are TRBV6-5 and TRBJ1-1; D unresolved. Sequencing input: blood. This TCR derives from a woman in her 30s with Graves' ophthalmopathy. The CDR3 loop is CASRAGTEAFF. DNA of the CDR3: TGTGCCAGCAGGGCAGGCACTGAAGCTTTCTTT.